The 24 T cell receptor beta chains reported below all come from one sample, sequenced in a study of T cell changes during pregnancy in multiple sclerosis. TCRdb's table, derived via immunoSEQ multiplex PCR, lists solely in-frame clones and lacks some. The table records 81,000 or so clones, 90% to 95% of them present only once. This specimen was PBMCs, taken in the first trimester of pregnancy. All receptors come from a female donor in good health, serving as a control in a pregnancy study. Some clones in this sample may be carry-over from other donors' samples.

The rearrangement uses TRBV6-1 and TRBJ1-2; 7 bases map to TRBD1. Looked up from germline, CDR1 is MNHNS and CDR2 is SASEGT. This CDR3 has 15 amino acids. V was clipped by 4 bases and J by 0 bases; unmatched bases: 5. CDR3 coding DNA: TGTGCCAGCAGTGTCTCCGGGACAGCTAACTATGGCTACACCTTC. This translates into CASSVSGTANYGYTF.

The chain employs TRBV5-1 and TRBJ2-5; 7 bases agree with TRBD2. The CDR3 extends over 13 amino acids. CDR1 is SGHRS and CDR2 is YFSETQ in the germline V gene. The ends lost 4 bases at V and 12 bases at J; junction bases unmatched: 12. CDR3 nucleotide sequence: TGCGCCAGCAGCACGTTGACTAGCCAGGACAAGTACTTC. Translated, it gives CASSTLTSQDKYF.

The rearrangement links TRBV9 to TRBJ1-5; D may be TRBD1 (6 bases). Germline V CDR1 and CDR2: SGDLS, YYNGEE. The ends were cut back, 2 bases at V and 4 bases at J, with 10 bases in the middle. The CDR3 covers 14 residues. The CDR3 loop is CASSVGDTNQPQHF. CDR3 DNA sequence: TGTGCCAGCAGCGTTGGGGACACTAATCAGCCCCAGCATTTT.

The rearrangement uses TRBV28 and TRBJ1-3, with 9 bases matching TRBD1. CDR1 and CDR2 from the germline V gene are MDHEN and SYDVKM. CDR3 length equals 15 residues. The junction had 3 bases not matched to a gene; V was cut back by 4 bases and J by 2 bases. Written as DNA, the CDR3 is TGTGCCAGCAGTTCGGGACAGGGCGCTGGAAACACCATATATTTT. Translation gives CASSSGQGAGNTIYF. The full variable domain, completed using reference TRBV28 and TRBJ1-3, is DVKVTQSSRYLVKRTGEKVFLECVQDMDHENMFWYRQDPGLGLRLIYFSYDVKMKEKGDIPEGYSVSREKKERFSLILESASTNQTSMYLCASSSGQGAGNTIYFGEGSWLTVV.

The chain uses TRBV19 and TRBJ2-3, with 12 bases aligning to TRBD2. Germline lookup yields CDR1 LNHDA and CDR2 SQIVND (reference sequence). The CDR3 is 18 residues long. The trim removed 4 bases at V and 2 bases at J, leaving 10 bases unmatched. The CDR3 DNA is TGTGCCAGTAGTACTCTAGCGGGGGGGTGGCCACACACAGATACGCAGTATTTT. Its translation is CASSTLAGGWPHTDTQYF.

This chain joins TRBV7-9 and TRBJ1-4; possible D gene TRBD1, 6 bases. Per germline, CDR1 SEHNR and CDR2 FQNEAQ (reference sequence). The CDR3 has 16 residues. The V and J ends lost 1 base and 7 bases respectively, with 16 bases between them. The CDR3, as DNA: TGTGCCAGCAGCTTAGGGCGGCAGGGGAGACGTGAAAAACTGTTTTTT. The encoded protein is CASSLGRQGRREKLFF.

The V gene is TRBV6-5, the J gene TRBJ1-1; perhaps TRBD1 as D (5 bases). The CDR3 is 15 amino acids. Trimming removed 4 bases from V and 3 bases from J, with 15 bases in between. Germline-derived CDR1 and CDR2 are MNHEY and SVGAGI. The CDR3 bases are TGTGCCAGCAGTTCGACCCCTCCGGGGGACACTGAAGCTTTCTTT. It translates to CASSSTPPGDTEAFF.

The rearrangement joins TRBV19 to TRBJ1-2, with D uncertain. The CDR3 runs to 14 residues. Germline loops: CDR1 LNHDA, CDR2 SQIVND (reference sequence). V was shortened by 3 bases and J by 0 bases, with 8 bases between the two germline ends. The CDR3 sequence: CASSMFTTNYGYTF. For the CDR3, the DNA is TGTGCCAGTAGTATGTTCACAACTAACTATGGCTACACCTTC. Filled out from reference TRBV19 and TRBJ1-2, the complete variable domain reads DGGITQSPKYLFRKEGQNVTLSCEQNLNHDAMYWYRQDPGQGLRLIYYSQIVNDFQKGDIAEGYSVSREKKESFPLTVTSAQKNPTAFYLCASSMFTTNYGYTFGSGTRLTVV.

The gene calls are TRBV4-1 and TRBJ2-7, with D possibly TRBD2 on 5 matching bases. V gave up 4 bases and J gave up 6 bases, with 13 bases separating them. The CDR3 has 13 residues. CDR1 and CDR2 (germline): MGHRA, YSYEKL. CDR3 nucleotide sequence: TGCGCCAGCAGCCCCCTCCCTAGCTCCGAGCAGTACTTC. Translated, it gives CASSPLPSSEQYF.

This chain connects TRBV27 to TRBJ1-5; 9 positions agree with TRBD1. Trimming cost V 4 bases and J 5 bases; bases outside gene matches: 6. This CDR3 is 15 amino acids long. Germline CDR1 and CDR2: MNHEY and SMNVEV (reference sequence). In nucleotides, the CDR3 is TGTGCCAGCAGTTCGGGGGGACAGGGCCATCAGCCCCAGCATTTT. Encoded protein: CASSSGGQGHQPQHF.

The V and J genes are TRBV10-3 and TRBJ1-3; TRBD1 aligns across 9 bases. CDR1 ENHRY and CDR2 SYGVKD come from the germline V gene. Germline trimming cut 3 bases from V and 6 bases from J; bases unmatched to any gene: 9. CDR3 size: 16 residues. The DNA of the CDR3 is TGTGCCATCAGTGACCTTCAGGGACAGGGCGCAAACACCATATATTTT. Translating gives CAISDLQGQGANTIYF.

The V gene is TRBV5-4, the J gene TRBJ2-7; the match to TRBD1 covers 7 bases. CDR1 SGHNT and CDR2 YYREEE come from the germline V gene (reference sequence). Trimming cost V 3 bases and J 7 bases; bases outside gene matches: 4. CDR3 size: 12 residues. CDR3 residues: CASSSQGWEQYF. For the CDR3, the DNA is TGTGCCAGCAGCTCACAGGGGTGGGAGCAGTACTTC. The entire variable domain, with the rest obtained from reference TRBV5-4 and TRBJ2-7, is as follows: ETGVTQSPTHLIKTRGQQVTLRCSSQSGHNTVSWYQQALGQGPQFIFQYYREEENGRGNFPPRFSGLQFPNYSSELNVNALELDDSALYLCASSSQGWEQYFGPGTRLTVT.

This rearrangement joins TRBV12-5 to TRBJ2-1; D call uncertain. Between the trimmed V and J ends, which lost 5 bases and 6 bases, there was a span of 11 bases. The germline CDR1 and CDR2 sequences are LGHNT and FRNRAP. The CDR3 runs 13 residues. DNA of the CDR3: TGTGCTAGTGGTGGTGACACCTCCAATGAGCAGTTCTTC. This sequence encodes CASGGDTSNEQFF.

The gene calls are TRBV27 and TRBJ2-3, with TRBD2 identical over 11 bases. The V and J ends lost 5 bases and 2 bases, in that order; junction bases with no gene match: 18. The CDR3 runs 20 residues. CDR1 and CDR2 from the germline V gene are MNHEY and SMNVEV (reference sequence). The CDR3 DNA reads TGTGCCAGCAGTATATTGCCGGGACTAGCGGACTTACCAGCCACAGATACGCAGTATTTT. This translates into CASSILPGLADLPATDTQYF.

This rearrangement joins TRBV7-2 to TRBJ1-2, with 7 bases identical to TRBD1. CDR1 is SGHTA, CDR2 FQGNSA, per germline. V lost 11 bases and J lost 2; bases outside the gene matches: 8. The CDR3 spans 13 residues. The CDR3 nucleotides read TGTGCCGTAGGGGGCAGGGGGAACTATGGCTACACCTTC. It encodes CAVGGRGNYGYTF.

The chain uses TRBV29-1 and TRBJ1-1; the D gene is possibly TRBD1 (5 bases). The germline V gene has CDR1 SQVTM and CDR2 ANQGSEA. V was cut by 1 base and J by 4 bases, with 10 bases left in between. The length of the CDR3 is 13 residues. This CDR3 reads CSVEVGRATEAFF. CDR3 nucleotides: TGCAGCGTTGAAGTTGGCAGGGCCACTGAAGCTTTCTTT. Filled out from reference TRBV29-1 and TRBJ1-1, the complete variable domain reads SAVISQKPSRDICQRGTSLTIQCQVDSQVTMMFWYRQQPGQSLTLIATANQGSEATYESGFVIDKFPISRPNLTFSTLTVSNMSPEDSSIYLCSVEVGRATEAFFGQGTRLTVV.

V usage is TRBV7-2 and J usage is TRBJ2-7; possibly TRBD2 for D (5 bases). Deletions cut 1 base from V and 0 bases from J, with 10 bases between. The CDR3 is made up of 15 amino acids. Germline V gene lookup returns CDR1 SGHTA and CDR2 FQGNSA. CDR3 DNA: TGTGCCAGCAGCTTAGACGCGGGTGGCTCCTACGAGCAGTACTTC. This gives the protein CASSLDAGGSYEQYF.

In nucleotides, the CDR3 is TGTGCCAGCAGCCAAGATGGACTAGCGGGAGGGAGCGAGCAGTTCTTC. Its translation is CASSQDGLAGGSEQFF. The genes are TRBV4-2 and TRBJ2-1; 15 nucleotides align to TRBD2. This CDR3 is 16 amino acids long. V shed 0 bases, J shed 10 bases, and the junction held 4 bases outside the gene matches. Germline-derived CDR1 and CDR2 are LGHNA and YNFKEQ.

V usage is TRBV7-9 and J usage is TRBJ2-7; 7 bases line up with TRBD2. V lost 5 bases, J lost 6 bases, and 7 bases stayed unmatched. The CDR3 sequence is 13 residues long. Germline assignment: CDR1 SEHNR and CDR2 FQNEAQ (reference sequence). The CDR3 spells CASSPGGKGEQYF. CDR3 DNA sequence: TGTGCCAGCAGCCCCGGGGGGAAGGGCGAGCAGTACTTC.

The chain combines TRBV6-5 with TRBJ1-2; D gene uncertain. The V gene lost 4 bases and the J gene lost 7 bases, with 10 bases spanning the gap. CDR1 is MNHEY and CDR2 is SVGAGI in the germline V gene. The length of the CDR3 is 12 residues. The CDR3 sequence is CASSLKEGGYTF. The CDR3 nucleotides read TGTGCCAGCAGTTTAAAAGAGGGTGGCTACACCTTC.

The V gene is TRBV5-5, the J gene TRBJ1-5; D is ambiguous. This CDR3 region has 15 residues. Germline CDR1 and CDR2: SGHKS and YYEKEE (reference sequence). Trimming left V 6 bases short and J 0 bases short, with 13 bases between. For the CDR3, the DNA is TGTGCCAGCACGGCCACAGAATATAGCAATCAGCCCCAGCATTTT. Protein: CASTATEYSNQPQHF.

The chain has TRBV27 and TRBJ1-4, with a weak D call TRBD1 (6 bases). The CDR3 is 14 amino acids. The germline CDR1 and CDR2 sequences are MNHEY and SMNVEV (reference sequence). Trimming shortened V by 6 bases and J by 8 bases, and 16 bases separated the two germline ends. The CDR3 loop reads CASRLQGPREKLFF. CDR3 sequence (DNA): TGTGCCAGCAGACTACAGGGCCCGCGGGAAAAACTGTTTTTT.

The rearrangement uses TRBV15 and TRBJ1-2; TRBD1 might be the D (5 bases). Looked up from germline, CDR1 is LNHNV and CDR2 is YYDKDF (reference sequence). The CDR3 has 15 amino acids. V was clipped by 5 bases and J by 4 bases, with 17 bases between them. This chain's CDR3 is CATSPGTGGAYGYTF. As DNA, the CDR3 is TGTGCCACCAGCCCGGGGACTGGCGGCGCCTATGGCTACACCTTC. The whole variable domain, filled in from reference TRBV15 and TRBJ1-2, reads DAMVIQNPRYQVTQFGKPVTLSCSQTLNHNVMYWYQQKSSQAPKLLFHYYDKDFNNEADTPDNFQSRRPNTSFCFLDIRSPGLGDTAMYLCATSPGTGGAYGYTFGSGTRLTVV.

This chain connects TRBV14 to TRBJ2-1; 7 bases match TRBD2. The trim removed 2 bases at V and 10 bases at J, leaving 5 bases unmatched. The germline V gene encodes CDR1 SGHDN and CDR2 FVKESK. This CDR3 has 13 amino acids. The CDR3 is CASSQWGGSEQFF. The CDR3 DNA reads as TGTGCCAGCAGCCAATGGGGGGGTTCCGAGCAGTTCTTC.